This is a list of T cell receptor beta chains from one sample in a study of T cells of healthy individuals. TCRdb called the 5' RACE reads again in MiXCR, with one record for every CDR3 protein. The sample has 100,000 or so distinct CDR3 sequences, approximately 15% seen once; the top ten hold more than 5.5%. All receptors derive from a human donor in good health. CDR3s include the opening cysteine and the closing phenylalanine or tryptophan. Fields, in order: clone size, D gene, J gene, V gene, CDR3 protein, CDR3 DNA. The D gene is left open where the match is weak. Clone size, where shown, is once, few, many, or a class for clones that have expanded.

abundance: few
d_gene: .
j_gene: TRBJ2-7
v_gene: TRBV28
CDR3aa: CASSHGTIYEQYF
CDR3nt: TGTGCCAGCAGCCACGGGACCATCTACGAGCAGTACTTC

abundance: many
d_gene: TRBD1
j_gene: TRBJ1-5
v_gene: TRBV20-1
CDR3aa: CSAGGQGHQPQHF
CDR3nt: TGCAGTGCTGGCGGACAGGGTCACCAGCCCCAGCATTTT

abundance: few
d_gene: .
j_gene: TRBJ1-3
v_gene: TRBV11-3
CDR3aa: CASSLEEGLYSGNTIYF
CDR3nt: TGTGCCAGCAGCTTAGAAGAAGGCTTATACTCTGGAAACACCATATATTTT

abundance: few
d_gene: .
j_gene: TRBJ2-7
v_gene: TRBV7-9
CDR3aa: CASSLVRGPGEEQYF
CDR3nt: TGTGCCAGCAGCTTAGTCCGGGGGCCCGGAGAAGAGCAGTACTTC

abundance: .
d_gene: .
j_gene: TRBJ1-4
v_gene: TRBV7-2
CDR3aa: CASSLGGQRGEKLFF
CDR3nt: TGTGCCAGCAGCTTAGGAGGACAGCGTGGGGAAAAACTGTTTTTT

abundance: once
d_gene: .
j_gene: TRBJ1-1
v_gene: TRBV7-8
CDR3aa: CASSPPPENTEAFF
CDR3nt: TGTGCCAGCAGCCCCCCGCCGGAGAACACTGAAGCTTTCTTT

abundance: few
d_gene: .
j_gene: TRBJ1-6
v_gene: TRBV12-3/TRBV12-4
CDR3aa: CASSWDLVNSPLHF
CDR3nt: TGTGCCAGCAGTTGGGACTTGGTCAATTCACCCCTCCACTTT

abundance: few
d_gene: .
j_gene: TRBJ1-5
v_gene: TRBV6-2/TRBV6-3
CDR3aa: CASSYRERYSNQPQHF
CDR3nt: TGTGCCAGCAGTTACCGAGAGAGATATAGCAATCAGCCCCAGCATTTT

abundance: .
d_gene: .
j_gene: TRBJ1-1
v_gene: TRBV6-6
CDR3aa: CASSIAGPPGGAEAFF
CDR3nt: TGTGCCAGCAGCATAGCCGGGCCTCCGGGTGGAGCTGAAGCTTTCTTT

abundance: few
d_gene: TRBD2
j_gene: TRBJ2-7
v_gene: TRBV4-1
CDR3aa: CASSQPMSGSRDEQYF
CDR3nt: TGCGCCAGCAGCCAACCGATGAGCGGGAGTAGGGACGAGCAGTACTTC

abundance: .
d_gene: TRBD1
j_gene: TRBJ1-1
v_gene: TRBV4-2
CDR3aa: CASSQGIDRAQSEAFF
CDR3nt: TGTGCCAGCAGCCAAGGAATAGACAGGGCCCAATCTGAAGCTTTCTTT

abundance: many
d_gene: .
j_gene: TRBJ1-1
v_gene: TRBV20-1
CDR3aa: CSALVAVNTEAFF
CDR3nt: TGCAGTGCCTTAGTCGCGGTGAACACTGAAGCTTTCTTT

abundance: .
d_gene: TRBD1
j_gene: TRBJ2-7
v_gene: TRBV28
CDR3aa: CASSPWQGAYEQYF
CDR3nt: TGTGCCAGCAGCCCATGGCAGGGGGCCTACGAGCAGTACTTC